The 25 T cell receptor beta chains presented below share a single source sample, sequenced in a study of cytomegalovirus exposure and HLA in healthy donors (dated by TCRdb to 2015 to 2018). Library construction relied on the immunoSEQ multiplex PCR assay. For the multiplex PCR, a mixture combining 60 forward primers for TCR Vbeta segments and 13 reverse primers for TCR Jbeta segments was used. The table was pulled from immuneACCESS by TCRdb, which kept in-frame rearrangements only. Such tables lose some clones; where checked, under half of the loss comes from unresolved V genes, and the rest has no known cause. The sample profile shows tens of thousands of clones; around 70% of them were found once. The ten largest clonotypes hold approximately 2.9% of the sample. The sequenced sample consisted of PBMCs. The receptors derive from a man between 50 and 59 years old in good health and CMV-seronegative.

This clone was detected once. This sample includes further DNA sequences coding for the same CDR3. The chain combines TRBV2 with TRBJ2-3; no clear D gene. In germline, CDR1 is SNHLY, CDR2 FYNNEI. Between the trimmed V and J ends, which lost 6 bases and 2 bases, there was a span of 6 bases. This CDR3 comprises 12 residues. In DNA form, the CDR3 reads TGTGCCAGCAGGCGATCCACAGATACGCAGTATTTT. As protein: CASRRSTDTQYF.

This clone appeared a few times. The chain couples TRBV30 to TRBJ1-4; no definite D call. CDR3 length: 12 amino acids. Between the trimmed V and J ends, which lost 5 bases and 7 bases, there was a span of 11 bases. Germline lookup yields CDR1 GTSNPN and CDR2 SVGIG (reference sequence). As DNA, the CDR3 is TGTGCCTGGGACTCAGGAGGTGAAAAACTGTTTTTT. It translates to CAWDSGGEKLFF.

J is TRBJ2-7 and V is TRBV13; TRBD2 agrees at 16 bases. V lost 3 bases and J lost 6; bases outside the gene matches: 5. The CDR3 totals 16 residues. Germline V gene lookup returns CDR1 PRHDT and CDR2 FYEKMQ (reference sequence). This CDR3 reads CASSLGLAGGLSEQYF. CDR3 sequence (DNA): TGTGCCAGCAGCTTGGGACTAGCGGGGGGGTTGAGCGAGCAGTACTTC.

The chain carries TRBV4-2 and TRBJ2-5, with 9 bases matching TRBD2. CDR3 size: 19 residues. The ends lost 1 base at V and 1 base at J; junction bases unmatched: 13. Germline V gene data show CDR1 as LGHNA and CDR2 as YNFKEQ. CDR3 DNA: TGTGCCAGCAGCCAAGTGGGGGGGTCGAGCGGGAGGTCCCAAGAGACCCAGTACTTC. This codes for CASSQVGGSSGRSQETQYF.

The chain joins TRBV9 to TRBJ2-5; tentatively, D is TRBD1 (5 bases). Germline assignment: CDR1 SGDLS and CDR2 YYNGEE. This CDR3 is built from 13 residues. V lost 4 bases and J 9 bases, leaving 16 bases between the germline ends. The CDR3 loop reads CASSQTGGGAQYF. The CDR3 DNA reads TGTGCCAGCAGCCAAACAGGCGGTGGGGCCCAGTACTTC.

This clone has more than one count but fewer than ten. The rearrangement uses TRBV7-3 and TRBJ1-1, with D unresolved. Between the trimmed V and J ends, which lost 5 bases and 4 bases, there was a span of 14 bases. Germline V gene sequence: CDR1 SGHTA, CDR2 FQGTGA. CDR3 length equals 14 residues. The chain's CDR3 is CASSGDRGFTEAFF. The CDR3 DNA sequence: TGTGCCAGCAGCGGGGATCGAGGGTTCACTGAAGCTTTCTTT.

The genes are TRBV6-1 and TRBJ2-3; tentatively, D is TRBD1 (5 bases). The germline V gene encodes CDR1 MNHNS and CDR2 SASEGT. V gave up 3 bases and J gave up 2 bases, with 9 bases separating them. The CDR3 is 14 amino acids. The CDR3 protein is CASSDHRITDTQYF. The CDR3 DNA follows: TGTGCCAGCAGTGACCACAGGATCACAGATACGCAGTATTTT.

The sample holds a few counts of this clone. J is TRBJ1-5 and V is TRBV6-5; D call uncertain. V lost 6 bases and J lost 0, with 12 bases in between. This CDR3 comprises 15 residues. CDR1 and CDR2 (germline): MNHEY, SVGAGI. The CDR3 DNA reads as TGTGCCAGCAGGTTTTCAGGCTATAGCAATCAGCCCCAGCATTTT. It is translated as CASRFSGYSNQPQHF.

The table lists this clone with a count of one. The gene calls are TRBV4-3 and TRBJ2-5; 8 nucleotides line up with TRBD1. Germline lookup yields CDR1 LGHNA and CDR2 YSLEER. CDR3 length: 15 amino acids. V trimming: 2 bases; J trimming: 1 base; junction bases outside the gene matches: 3. The CDR3 DNA reads as TGCGCCAGCAGCCAATTAGGGACAGGCCAAGAGACCCAGTACTTC. This translates into CASSQLGTGQETQYF.

The chain joins TRBV18 to TRBJ1-4, with a tentative D call TRBD1 (6 bases). Trimming shortened V by 4 bases and J by 0 bases, and 12 bases separated the two germline ends. The CDR3 consists of 16 residues. Looked up from germline, CDR1 is KGHSH and CDR2 is LQKENI. CDR3 residues: CASSLFRGATNEKLFF. In DNA, the CDR3 is TGTGCCAGCTCACTTTTCAGGGGAGCAACTAATGAAAAACTGTTTTTT.

In this sample, this clone turned up once. V is TRBV11-1 and J is TRBJ2-2; D gene ambiguous. Germline assignment: CDR1 SGHAT and CDR2 FQDESV (reference sequence). Between the trimmed V and J ends, which lost 2 bases and 6 bases, there was a span of 7 bases. There are 13 residues in the CDR3. The CDR3: CASSLITAGELFF. CDR3 bases: TGTGCCAGCAGCTTAATAACGGCCGGGGAGCTGTTTTTT.

The chain employs TRBV30 and TRBJ1-1, with unresolved D. Trimming removed 2 bases at V and 1 base at J, with 8 bases between. The germline V gene has CDR1 GTSNPN and CDR2 SVGIG (reference sequence). The CDR3 consists of 13 residues. CDR3 loop: CAWSIRANTEAFF. In DNA, the CDR3 is TGTGCCTGGAGTATAAGAGCGAACACTGAAGCTTTCTTT.

The chain combines TRBV30 with TRBJ1-1, with D perhaps TRBD1 (6 bases). V dropped 2 bases and J dropped 6 bases, with 13 bases sitting between them. CDR1 GTSNPN and CDR2 SVGIG come from the germline V gene (reference sequence). The CDR3 extends over 13 amino acids. In DNA, the CDR3 is TGTGCCTGGAGTTTAGGGGGTCAGGCTGAAGCTTTCTTT. Translated: CAWSLGGQAEAFF. The variable domain in full, completed from reference TRBV30 and TRBJ1-1, reads SQTIHQWPATLVQPVGSPLSLECTVEGTSNPNLYWYRQAAGRGLQLLFYSVGIGQISSEVPQNLSASRPQDRQFILSSKKLLLSDSGFYLCAWSLGGQAEAFFGQGTRLTVV.

A note on this clone: Because it lacks the conserved phenylalanine or tryptophan at the end, this CDR3 is likely a read error. The rearrangement joins TRBV15 to TRBJ1-2; D is undetermined. The CDR3 loop spans 15 amino acids. Deletions cut 0 bases from V and 2 bases from J, with 10 bases between. Per germline, CDR1 LNHNV and CDR2 YYDKDF (reference sequence). The CDR3 DNA reads as TGTGCCACCAGCAGAGATCGTGGGAGAAACTATGGCTACACCGTC. It specifies CATSRDRGRNYGYTV.

The CDR3 is CASSQDGTSGNTIYF. CDR3 sequence (DNA): TGCGCCAGCAGCCAAGACGGTACCTCTGGAAACACCATATATTTT. The chain links TRBV4-3 to TRBJ1-3; unclear D gene. Trimming took off 0 bases at V and 0 bases at J, with 6 bases between the two ends. Germline CDR1 and CDR2: LGHNA and YSLEER. The CDR3 sequence is 15 residues long.

The chain's CDR3 is CASSLDRVGKQYF. CDR3 DNA sequence: TGTGCCAGCAGCCTCGACAGGGTGGGTAAGCAGTACTTC. The rearrangement joins TRBV7-2 to TRBJ2-7, with TRBD1 matching 7 bases. This CDR3 is 13 amino acids long. The germline CDR1 and CDR2 sequences are SGHTA and FQGNSA. With V trimmed by 5 bases and J by 8 bases, 9 bases remained unmatched.

A single count supports this clone. The chain recombines TRBV5-4 with TRBJ2-1; 9 positions agree with TRBD1. The CDR3 totals 17 residues. V trimming: 2 bases; J trimming: 7 bases; junction bases outside the gene matches: 13. CDR1 is SGHNT and CDR2 is YYREEE in the germline V gene (reference sequence). The CDR3 region is CASSLIPGQGFWNEQFF. The CDR3 bases are TGTGCCAGCAGCTTAATACCGGGACAGGGTTTTTGGAATGAGCAGTTCTTC. The whole variable domain, remainder taken from reference TRBV5-4 and TRBJ2-1, is ETGVTQSPTHLIKTRGQQVTLRCSSQSGHNTVSWYQQALGQGPQFIFQYYREEENGRGNFPPRFSGLQFPNYSSELNVNALELDDSALYLCASSLIPGQGFWNEQFFGPGTRLTVL.

The chain employs TRBV11-2 and TRBJ2-7; 7 bases agree with TRBD2. J lost 5 bases, V lost 5 bases, and 12 bases had no gene match. Per the germline V gene, CDR1 is SGHAT and CDR2 is FQNNGV. The CDR3 is 15 residues long. CDR3 bases: TGTGCCAGCAGCGCCCGGACCCACGGGAGGCACGAGCAGTACGTC. Its protein product is CASSARTHGRHEQYV.

The chain combines TRBV7-3 with TRBJ1-1, with D unresolved. The CDR3 has 13 residues. Germline V CDR1 and CDR2: SGHTA, FQGTGA. V was shortened by 4 bases and J by 1 base, with 7 bases between the two germline ends. The CDR3 nucleotides are TGTGCCAGCAGCTCACAGCCGAACACTGAAGCTTTCTTT. Protein product: CASSSQPNTEAFF.

The chain recombines TRBV7-9 with TRBJ1-2; the match to TRBD1 covers 8 bases. CDR1 is SEHNR, CDR2 FQNEAQ, per germline (reference sequence). The CDR3 extends over 14 amino acids. Losses at the gene ends were 1 base for V and 7 bases for J; bases not matched to a gene: 5. In DNA form, the CDR3 reads TGTGCCAGCAGCTTAGGGCAGGGGGCAGGTGGCTACACCTTC. Translated, it gives CASSLGQGAGGYTF.

V gene TRBV4-3 combines with J gene TRBJ2-1, with 10 bases aligning to TRBD2. Germline CDR1 and CDR2: LGHNA and YSLEER. V was pared by 4 bases and J by 7 bases, with 25 bases of the junction left unmatched. This CDR3 comprises 21 residues. CDR3 bases: TGCGCCAGCAGCCGACTAACCGGGACTAGCGTAAGCAACGACCCCAAAAATGAGCAGTTCTTC. Protein: CASSRLTGTSVSNDPKNEQFF.

J is TRBJ2-2 and V is TRBV5-1; 8 nucleotides align to TRBD1. The trim removed 0 bases at V and 3 bases at J, leaving 4 bases unmatched. CDR1 is SGHRS and CDR2 is YFSETQ in the germline V gene. This CDR3 has 16 amino acids. The DNA of the CDR3 is TGCGCCAGCAGCTTGGTAGGACAGGGATACACCGGGGAGCTGTTTTTT. Protein: CASSLVGQGYTGELFF.

The rearrangement joins TRBV28 to TRBJ1-4; 9 positions match TRBD1. CDR1 MDHEN and CDR2 SYDVKM come from the germline V gene. The trim removed 5 bases at V and 4 bases at J, leaving 5 bases unmatched. The CDR3 runs 15 residues. The CDR3, as DNA: TGTGCCAGCAGTGGCCCGACAGGGGGTAATGAAAAACTGTTTTTT. Amino acid sequence: CASSGPTGGNEKLFF. The full variable domain, its missing parts supplied by reference TRBV28 and TRBJ1-4, is DVKVTQSSRYLVKRTGEKVFLECVQDMDHENMFWYRQDPGLGLRLIYFSYDVKMKEKGDIPEGYSVSREKKERFSLILESASTNQTSMYLCASSGPTGGNEKLFFGSGTQLSVL.

Here the CDR3 reads CASSQVLGASQYV. CDR3 in DNA: TGCGCCAGCAGCCAAGTGCTGGGAGCGTCCCAGTACGTC. The chain uses TRBV4-1 and TRBJ2-7; possibly TRBD2 for D (5 bases). The CDR3 runs to 13 residues. Germline lookup yields CDR1 MGHRA and CDR2 YSYEKL. V gave up 1 base and J gave up 10 bases, with 14 bases separating them.

The chain combines TRBV5-1 with TRBJ1-1, with TRBD1 as a possible D gene (6 bases). The CDR3 runs 15 residues. V gave up 0 bases and J gave up 1 base, with 10 bases separating them. The germline V gene has CDR1 SGHRS and CDR2 YFSETQ. DNA for the CDR3: TGCGCCAGCAGCTTGGGCGGGGGCCCGAACACTGAAGCTTTCTTT. It encodes CASSLGGGPNTEAFF.